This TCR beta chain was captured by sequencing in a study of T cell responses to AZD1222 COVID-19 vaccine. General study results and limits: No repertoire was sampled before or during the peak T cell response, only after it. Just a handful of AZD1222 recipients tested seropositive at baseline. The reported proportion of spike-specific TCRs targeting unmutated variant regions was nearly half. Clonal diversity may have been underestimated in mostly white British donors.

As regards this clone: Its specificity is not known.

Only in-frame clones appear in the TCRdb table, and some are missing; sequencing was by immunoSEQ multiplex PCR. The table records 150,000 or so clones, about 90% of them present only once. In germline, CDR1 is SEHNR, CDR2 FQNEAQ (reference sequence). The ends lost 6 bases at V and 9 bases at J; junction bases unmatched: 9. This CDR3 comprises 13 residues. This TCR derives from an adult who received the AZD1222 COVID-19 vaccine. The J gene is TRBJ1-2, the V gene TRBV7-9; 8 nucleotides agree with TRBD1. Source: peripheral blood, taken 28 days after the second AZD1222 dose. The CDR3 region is CASRTTGDLSYTF. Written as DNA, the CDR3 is TGTGCCAGCAGGACGACAGGGGACTTGAGCTACACCTTC.